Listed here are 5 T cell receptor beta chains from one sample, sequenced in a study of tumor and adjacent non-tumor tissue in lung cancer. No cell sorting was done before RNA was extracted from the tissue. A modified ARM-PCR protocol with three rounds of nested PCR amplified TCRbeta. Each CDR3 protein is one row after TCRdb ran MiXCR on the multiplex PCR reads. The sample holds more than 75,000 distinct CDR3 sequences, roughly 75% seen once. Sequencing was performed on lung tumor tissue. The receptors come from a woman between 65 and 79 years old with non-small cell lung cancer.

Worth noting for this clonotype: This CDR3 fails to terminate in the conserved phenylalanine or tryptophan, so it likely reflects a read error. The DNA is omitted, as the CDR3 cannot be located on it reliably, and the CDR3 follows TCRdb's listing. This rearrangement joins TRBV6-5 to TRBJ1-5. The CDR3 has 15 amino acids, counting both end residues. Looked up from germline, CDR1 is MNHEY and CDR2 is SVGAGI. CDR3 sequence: CASSYSTQGNQPRHL.

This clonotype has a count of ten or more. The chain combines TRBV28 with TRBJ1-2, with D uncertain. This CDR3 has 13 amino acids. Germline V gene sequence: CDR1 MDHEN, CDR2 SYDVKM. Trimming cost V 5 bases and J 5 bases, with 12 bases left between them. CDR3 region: CASSAGGNYGYTF. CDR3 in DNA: TGTGCCAGCAGTGCGGGAGGTAATTATGGCTACACCTTC.

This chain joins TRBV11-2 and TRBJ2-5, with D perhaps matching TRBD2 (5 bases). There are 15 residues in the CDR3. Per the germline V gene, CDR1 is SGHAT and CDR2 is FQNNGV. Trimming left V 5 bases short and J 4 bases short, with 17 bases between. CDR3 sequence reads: CASSPGPSGRETQYF. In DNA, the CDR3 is TGTGCCAGCAGCCCTGGCCCCAGCGGCCGAGAGACCCAGTACTTC.

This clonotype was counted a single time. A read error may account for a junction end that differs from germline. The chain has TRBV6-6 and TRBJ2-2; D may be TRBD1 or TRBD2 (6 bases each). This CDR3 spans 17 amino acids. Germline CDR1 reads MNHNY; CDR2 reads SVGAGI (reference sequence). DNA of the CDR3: TGTTCCAGTACTAAGTCGAGGGGGGATCGTAACACCGGGGAGCTGTTTTTT. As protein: CSSTKSRGDRNTGELFF.

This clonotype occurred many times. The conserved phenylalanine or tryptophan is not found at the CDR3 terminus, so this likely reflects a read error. Here the CDR3 reads CSVGGVGKGYNEQFS. CDR3 bases: TGCAGCGTAGGGGGGGTCGGGAAGGGGTACAATGAGCAGTTCTCC. The chain couples TRBV29-1 to TRBJ2-1; D perhaps matches TRBD2 (7 bases). Deletions cut 6 bases from V and 4 bases from J, with 19 bases between. The CDR3 is 15 residues long. Germline values: CDR1 SQVTM, CDR2 ANQGSEA.